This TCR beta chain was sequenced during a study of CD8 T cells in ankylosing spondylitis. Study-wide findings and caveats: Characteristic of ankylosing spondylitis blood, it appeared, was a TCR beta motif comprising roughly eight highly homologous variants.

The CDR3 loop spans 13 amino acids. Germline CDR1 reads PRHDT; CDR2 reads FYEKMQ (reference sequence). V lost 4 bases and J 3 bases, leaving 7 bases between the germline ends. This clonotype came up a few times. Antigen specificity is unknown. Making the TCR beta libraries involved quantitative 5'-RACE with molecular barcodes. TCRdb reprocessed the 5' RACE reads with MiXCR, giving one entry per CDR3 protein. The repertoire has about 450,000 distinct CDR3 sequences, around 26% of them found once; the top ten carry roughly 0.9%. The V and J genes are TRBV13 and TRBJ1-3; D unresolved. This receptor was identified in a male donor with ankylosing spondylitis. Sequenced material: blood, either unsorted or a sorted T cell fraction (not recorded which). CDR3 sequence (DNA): TGTGCCAGCAGCTACCAAGATGGAAACACCATATATTTT. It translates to CASSYQDGNTIYF.